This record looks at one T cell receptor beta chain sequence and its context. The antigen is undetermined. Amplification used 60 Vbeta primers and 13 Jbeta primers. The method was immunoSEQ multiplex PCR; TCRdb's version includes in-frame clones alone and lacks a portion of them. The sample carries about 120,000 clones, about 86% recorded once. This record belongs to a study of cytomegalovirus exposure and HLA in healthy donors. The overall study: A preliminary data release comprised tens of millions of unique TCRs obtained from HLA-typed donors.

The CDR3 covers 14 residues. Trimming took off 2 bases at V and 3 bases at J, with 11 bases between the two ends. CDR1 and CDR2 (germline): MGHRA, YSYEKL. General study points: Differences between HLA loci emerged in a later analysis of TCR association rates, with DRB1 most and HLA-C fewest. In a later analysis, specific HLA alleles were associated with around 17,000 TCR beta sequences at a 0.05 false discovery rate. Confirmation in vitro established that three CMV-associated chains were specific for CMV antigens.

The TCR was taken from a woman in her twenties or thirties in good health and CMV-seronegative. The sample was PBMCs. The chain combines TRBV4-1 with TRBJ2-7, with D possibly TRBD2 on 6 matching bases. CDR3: CASSQPHSGYEQYF. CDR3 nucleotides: TGCGCCAGCAGCCAACCTCATAGCGGCTACGAGCAGTACTTC.